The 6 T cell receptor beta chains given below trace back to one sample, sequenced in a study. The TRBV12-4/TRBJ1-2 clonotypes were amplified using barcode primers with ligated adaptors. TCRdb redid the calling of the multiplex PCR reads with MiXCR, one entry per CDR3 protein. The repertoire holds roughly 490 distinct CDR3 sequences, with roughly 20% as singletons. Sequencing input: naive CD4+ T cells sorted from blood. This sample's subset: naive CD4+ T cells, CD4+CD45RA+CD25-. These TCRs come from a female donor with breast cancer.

The CDR3 sequence: CASSVSTHRDGYTF. The DNA for the CDR3 is TGTGCCAGCAGCGTATCGACGCATAGGGATGGCTACACCTTC. This sequence joins TRBV12-3 or TRBV12-4 and TRBJ1-2, with D uncertain. The CDR3 runs to 14 residues. V lost 6 bases and J lost 6, with 17 bases in between.

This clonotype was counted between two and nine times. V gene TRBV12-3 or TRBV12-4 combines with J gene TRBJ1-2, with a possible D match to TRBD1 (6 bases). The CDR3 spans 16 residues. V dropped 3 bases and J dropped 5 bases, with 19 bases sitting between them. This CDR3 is CASSLATGQFLYGYTF. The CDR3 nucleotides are TGTGCCAGCAGTTTGGCAACTGGACAGTTTCTATATGGCTACACCTTC.

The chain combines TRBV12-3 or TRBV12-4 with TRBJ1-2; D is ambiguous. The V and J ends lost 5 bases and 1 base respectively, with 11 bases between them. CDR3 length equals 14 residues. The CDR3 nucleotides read TGTGCCAGCAGTCCACAGAGATATAACTATGGCTACACCTTC. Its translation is CASSPQRYNYGYTF.

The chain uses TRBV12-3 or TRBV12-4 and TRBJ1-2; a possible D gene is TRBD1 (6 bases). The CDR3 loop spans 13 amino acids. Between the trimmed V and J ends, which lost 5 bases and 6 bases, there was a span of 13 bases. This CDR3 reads CASSARTADGYTF. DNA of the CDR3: TGTGCCAGCAGTGCCCGGACAGCGGATGGCTACACCTTC.

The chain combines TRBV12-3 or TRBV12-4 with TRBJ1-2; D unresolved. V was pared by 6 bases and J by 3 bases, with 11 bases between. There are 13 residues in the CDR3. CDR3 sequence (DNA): TGTGCCAGCAGGTCGCAGGTGGACTATGGCTACACCTTC. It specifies CASRSQVDYGYTF.

CDR3 nucleotide sequence: TGTGCCAGCAGTTTAGCGGGCGGCTACACCTTC. This translates into CASSLAGGYTF. J is TRBJ1-2 and V is TRBV12-3 or TRBV12-4, with no clear D. V lost 0 bases and J 8 bases, leaving 4 bases between the germline ends. The CDR3 is 11 amino acids.